This T cell receptor beta chain originates from a study of cytotoxic CD8 clonotypes in ibrutinib-treated CLL. The overall study: For this cohort, patients were roughly eleven relapsed/refractory and 15 treatment-naive, while 17 to 18 were IGHV unmutated. The study recorded mean values of approximately 260,000 productive templates and under 100,000 productive rearrangements per sample. Study findings and constraints: Baseline levels were approached again at progression, after clonality had risen at ibrutinib response.

Sequenced by immunoSEQ multiplex PCR; TCRdb stores in-frame clones only, minus some. The sample holds some 85,000 clones, approximately 77% seen once. Notes on this clone: No antigen is known for it.

The germline V and J ends were trimmed by 1 base and 10 bases, with 8 bases remaining between them. The CDR3 length is 11 residues. Germline lookup yields CDR1 SGHKS and CDR2 YYEKEE (reference sequence). Sample: PBMCs, taken after 24 months of ibrutinib treatment. The TCR sequence derives from a human donor with chronic lymphocytic leukemia. The gene calls are TRBV5-5 and TRBJ1-1; D is ambiguous. The CDR3 sequence: CASSLLERAFF. CDR3 bases: TGTGCCAGCAGCTTGCTCGAACGAGCTTTCTTT.